This T cell receptor (beta chain) was captured by sequencing in a study of blood T cell repertoires in COVID-19. Clones were sequenced by immunoSEQ multiplex PCR, and TCRdb holds only the in-frame ones, with some missing. Of roughly 250,000 clones listed, around 89% are singletons. The CDR3 consists of 16 residues. With V trimmed by 0 bases and J by 6 bases, 4 bases remained unmatched. The source material was peripheral blood. This sequence joins TRBV23-1 and TRBJ1-3; 11 bases are a match to TRBD1. TRBV23-1 carries the ORF label, with uncertain function. The receptor was derived from a man aged 25-45 years with acute or convalescent COVID-19. CDR3 sequence: CASSQSWGQGENTIYF. CDR3 DNA sequence: TGCGCCAGCAGTCAATCGTGGGGACAGGGGGAAAACACCATATATTTT.